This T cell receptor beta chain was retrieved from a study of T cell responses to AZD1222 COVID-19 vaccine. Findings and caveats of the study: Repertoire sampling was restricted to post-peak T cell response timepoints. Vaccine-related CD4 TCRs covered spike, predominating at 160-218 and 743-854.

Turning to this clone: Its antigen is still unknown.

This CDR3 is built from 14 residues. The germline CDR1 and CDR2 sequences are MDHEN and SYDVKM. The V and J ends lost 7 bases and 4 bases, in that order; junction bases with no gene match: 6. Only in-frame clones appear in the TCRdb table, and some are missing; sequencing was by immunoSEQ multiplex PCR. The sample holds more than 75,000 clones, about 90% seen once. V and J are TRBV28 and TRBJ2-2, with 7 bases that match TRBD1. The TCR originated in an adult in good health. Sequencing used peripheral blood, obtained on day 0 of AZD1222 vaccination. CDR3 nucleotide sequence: TGTGCCAGCAACCCGGGACAGCGCACCGGGGAGCTGTTTTTT. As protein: CASNPGQRTGELFF.